Presented here are 31 T cell receptor beta chains from one specimen sequenced in a study of blood T cell repertoires in COVID-19. TCRdb's table, derived via immunoSEQ multiplex PCR, lists solely in-frame clones and lacks some. The sample comprises approximately 60,000 clones, roughly 92% of which are singletons, and about 3% rests with the top ten. The sequenced material came from peripheral blood. All receptors derive from a man aged 65 to 79 with active COVID-19.

The V call is TRBV6-5, the J call TRBJ2-7; D possibly corresponds to TRBD2 (6 bases). Trimming cost V 6 bases and J 6 bases, with 12 bases left between them. The germline CDR1 and CDR2 sequences are MNHEY and SVGAGI. The CDR3 loop spans 12 amino acids. The CDR3 DNA reads as TGTGCCAGCAGCGCGGGGTTTGGCGAGCAGTACGTC. Encoded protein: CASSAGFGEQYV.

This chain joins TRBV5-1 and TRBJ2-3; 9 bases align to TRBD2. The germline V gene encodes CDR1 SGHRS and CDR2 YFSETQ. V dropped 2 bases and J dropped 2; count of bases not matched to a gene: 9. The CDR3 spans 17 residues. The CDR3 sequence is CASSFSGGLSYTDTQYF. The CDR3 bases are TGCGCCAGCAGCTTTAGCGGGGGCCTTTCCTACACAGATACGCAGTATTTT.

The chain recombines TRBV25-1 with TRBJ2-7; a possible D gene is TRBD1 (6 bases). The CDR3 is 12 residues long. V was trimmed by 8 bases and J by 3 bases, leaving 11 bases between them. The germline CDR1 and CDR2 sequences are MGHDK and SYGVNS. The CDR3 sequence: CASGNRDYEQYF. DNA for the CDR3: TGTGCCAGCGGCAACAGGGACTACGAGCAGTACTTC.

This CDR3 reads CASSFLAEGVYEQYF. The CDR3 bases are TGTGCCAGCAGCTTCCTGGCGGAAGGGGTCTACGAGCAGTACTTC. The genes are TRBV11-3 and TRBJ2-7; tentatively, D is TRBD1 (5 bases). This CDR3 has 15 residues. Looked up from germline, CDR1 is SGHNT and CDR2 is YENEEA. Trimming left V 3 bases short and J 3 bases short, with 15 bases between.

This clone was seen once. The gene calls are TRBV5-1 and TRBJ2-5, with 7 bases aligning to TRBD1. The trim removed 0 bases at V and 1 base at J, leaving 12 bases unmatched. The CDR3 has 18 amino acids. The germline V gene has CDR1 SGHRS and CDR2 YFSETQ. Here the CDR3 DNA reads TGCGCCAGCAGCTTGGGGCTAAACCGACAGGGTATCCAAGAGACCCAGTACTTC. Its protein is CASSLGLNRQGIQETQYF.

The rearrangement uses TRBV7-9 and TRBJ2-1, with 7 bases that match TRBD1. The junction had 8 bases not matched to a gene; V was cut back by 7 bases and J by 5 bases. This CDR3 contains 14 residues. The germline V gene encodes CDR1 SEHNR and CDR2 FQNEAQ (reference sequence). CDR3 region: CASKERGQHNEQFF. The CDR3 region has the DNA TGTGCCAGCAAGGAGAGGGGACAGCACAATGAGCAGTTCTTC.

V and J are TRBV6-6 and TRBJ1-1; no definite D call. The V gene's germline CDR1 is MNHNY and CDR2 SVGAGI (reference sequence). The CDR3 consists of 13 residues. Trimming shortened V by 6 bases and J by 4 bases, and 12 bases separated the two germline ends. The chain's CDR3 is CASSERGPTEAFF. CDR3 sequence (DNA): TGTGCCAGCAGCGAACGGGGTCCCACTGAAGCTTTCTTT.

This chain joins TRBV3-1 (or the pseudogene TRBV3-2) and TRBJ2-7; D gene ambiguous. Trimming took 1 base from V and 3 from J, leaving 4 bases between them. Looked up from germline, CDR1 is LGHDT and CDR2 is YNNKEL (reference sequence). CDR3 size: 12 residues. The CDR3 loop reads CASSQGSYEQYF. For the CDR3, the DNA is TGTGCCAGCAGCCAAGGTAGCTACGAGCAGTACTTC.

V is TRBV5-4 and J is TRBJ1-5, with D perhaps matching TRBD1 (5 bases). Trimming removed 0 bases at V and 1 base at J, with 8 bases between. This CDR3 spans 15 amino acids. Germline lookup yields CDR1 SGHNT and CDR2 YYREEE (reference sequence). The CDR3 here is CASSLGGDSNQPQHF. The CDR3 DNA reads as TGTGCCAGCAGCTTGGGGGGGGACAGCAATCAGCCCCAGCATTTT.

The chain recombines TRBV28 with TRBJ1-3, with 8 bases lining up with TRBD1. The trim removed 4 bases at V and 4 bases at J, leaving 3 bases unmatched. Germline CDR1 and CDR2: MDHEN and SYDVKM. The CDR3 length is 14 residues. This chain's CDR3 is CASSSRTGGNTIYF. CDR3 sequence (DNA): TGTGCCAGCAGTTCCCGGACAGGGGGAAACACCATATATTTT.

The chain employs TRBV15 and TRBJ2-2; 8 nucleotides match TRBD2. Germline loops: CDR1 LNHNV, CDR2 YYDKDF (reference sequence). The CDR3 consists of 17 residues. V gave up 0 bases and J gave up 5 bases; unmatched junction bases: 8. CDR3 bases: TGTGCCACCAGCAGAGATACCCTCGGGGGGGGTACCGGGGAGCTGTTTTTT. Translated: CATSRDTLGGGTGELFF.

V is TRBV6-4 and J is TRBJ2-1; 10 bases agree with TRBD1. The germline gives CDR1 MRHNA, CDR2 SNTAGT. This CDR3 is built from 16 residues. J was trimmed by 8 bases and V by 4 bases; bases with no gene match: 11. As DNA, the CDR3 is TGTGCCAGCAGTGGGGTACCGACAGGGGGCGCTCATGAGCAGTTCTTC. Translating it yields CASSGVPTGGAHEQFF.

The J gene is TRBJ2-1, the V gene TRBV7-8; D is perhaps TRBD2 (5 bases). The V end lost 5 bases, the J end lost 0 bases, and 17 bases lay between the germline ends. From germline, CDR1 is SGHVS and CDR2 FQNEAQ. The length of the CDR3 is 17 residues. The CDR3 loop reads CASSLRLLANSYNEQFF. In nucleotides, the CDR3 is TGTGCCAGCAGCCTCCGGTTGTTAGCGAACTCCTACAATGAGCAGTTCTTC.

This chain connects TRBV7-6 to TRBJ2-2, with TRBD1 identical over 8 bases. The CDR3 extends over 16 amino acids. After removal of 3 bases from V and 0 bases from J, the junction contained 3 bases not matched to a gene. Germline V gene lookup returns CDR1 SGHVS and CDR2 FNYEAQ. CDR3 sequence reads: CASSFRTGSNTGELFF. In DNA form, the CDR3 reads TGTGCCAGCAGCTTCCGGACAGGGTCGAACACCGGGGAGCTGTTTTTT. The whole variable domain, filled in from reference TRBV7-6 and TRBJ2-2, reads GAGVSQSPRYKVTKRGQDVALRCDPISGHVSLYWYRQALGQGPEFLTYFNYEAQQDKSGLPNDRFSAERPEGSISTLTIQRTEQRDSAMYRCASSFRTGSNTGELFFGEGSRLTVL.

This chain uses TRBV19 with TRBJ1-3; no firm D call. Between the trimmed V and J ends, which lost 5 bases and 0 bases, there was a span of 14 bases. The germline V gene has CDR1 LNHDA and CDR2 SQIVND (reference sequence). This CDR3 spans 16 amino acids. The CDR3 here is CASSVVSLVSGNTIYF. CDR3 nucleotide sequence: TGTGCCAGTAGTGTTGTATCCTTAGTCTCTGGAAACACCATATATTTT.

The chain carries TRBV5-1 and TRBJ1-1; D not certain. Germline V gives CDR1 SGHRS, CDR2 YFSETQ. The CDR3 totals 15 residues. V was cut by 0 bases and J by 5 bases, with 14 bases left in between. CDR3 protein: CASSLASGSWTEAFF. Written as DNA, the CDR3 is TGCGCCAGCAGCTTGGCCAGCGGATCGTGGACTGAAGCTTTCTTT.

The V and J genes are TRBV28 and TRBJ1-2; 9 positions match TRBD1. Germline values: CDR1 MDHEN, CDR2 SYDVKM. This CDR3 has 15 amino acids. The V gene end was trimmed by 2 bases and the J gene end by 1 base; junction bases not matched to a gene: 2. The CDR3 is CASSLVGQGNYGYTF. In DNA, the CDR3 is TGTGCCAGCAGTTTAGTGGGACAGGGTAACTATGGCTACACCTTC.

CDR3 residues: CASSSIGTGWNSPLHF. The CDR3 region has the DNA TGTGCCAGCTCCTCGATAGGGACAGGGTGGAATTCACCCCTCCACTTT. The V and J genes are TRBV18 and TRBJ1-6, with 9 bases identical to TRBD1. The CDR3 runs to 16 residues. V was pared by 6 bases and J by 7 bases, with 10 bases of the junction left unmatched. Looked up from germline, CDR1 is KGHSH and CDR2 is LQKENI. Full variable domain (missing parts from reference TRBV18 and TRBJ1-6): NAGVMQNPRHLVRRRGQEARLRCSPMKGHSHVYWYRQLPEEGLKFMVYLQKENIIDESGMPKERFSAEFPKEGPSILRIQQVVRGDSAAYFCASSSIGTGWNSPLHFGNGTRLTVT.

DNA of the CDR3: TGTGCCAGCAGCTCCCGGGGGGATTATCAGCCCCAGCATTTT. Residues: CASSSRGDYQPQHF. The chain employs TRBV7-9 and TRBJ1-5, with TRBD1 as a possible D gene (5 bases). Germline V gene lookup returns CDR1 SEHNR and CDR2 FQNEAQ (reference sequence). This CDR3 is built from 14 residues. Trimming left V 4 bases short and J 5 bases short, with 12 bases between.

The chain employs TRBV3-1 (or the pseudogene TRBV3-2) and TRBJ2-3, with 7 bases identical to TRBD1. Germline V gene lookup returns CDR1 LGHDT and CDR2 YNNKEL (reference sequence). The trim removed 4 bases at V and 0 bases at J, leaving 7 bases unmatched. The CDR3 runs 16 residues. The CDR3 DNA sequence: TGTGCCAGCAGCCGCGAGAGGGGACAGAGCACAGATACGCAGTATTTT. Its protein is CASSRERGQSTDTQYF.

This clone has only one observation. The chain joins TRBV5-1 to TRBJ1-1; 8 positions agree with TRBD1. Germline V gene sequence: CDR1 SGHRS, CDR2 YFSETQ. CDR3 size: 14 residues. V dropped 3 bases and J dropped 5; count of bases not matched to a gene: 6. The chain's CDR3 is CASSSRTGMTEAFF. CDR3 DNA sequence: TGCGCCAGCAGCTCCCGGACAGGGATGACTGAAGCTTTCTTT.

This chain links TRBV30 with TRBJ2-7, with D tentatively TRBD2 (6 bases). The CDR3 covers 16 residues. CDR1 and CDR2 (germline): GTSNPN, SVGIG (reference sequence). V dropped 8 bases and J dropped 3 bases, with 26 bases sitting between them. The CDR3 spells CAPHERRRELNYEQYF. The CDR3 DNA is TGTGCCCCGCACGAGAGGCGGCGGGAACTTAACTACGAGCAGTACTTC.

The chain employs TRBV10-2 and TRBJ2-3, with TRBD2 identical over 12 bases. The J segment lost 2 bases and the V segment lost 3 bases, leaving 6 bases of the junction unmatched. Germline CDR1 is WSHSY and CDR2 is SAAADI. The length of the CDR3 is 17 residues. CDR3 region: CASSETSGGPTTDTQYF. The CDR3 DNA sequence: TGCGCCAGCAGTGAAACTAGCGGGGGGCCAACCACAGATACGCAGTATTTT.

This chain connects TRBV7-2 to TRBJ2-7; TRBD1 agrees at 8 bases. Germline V gene data show CDR1 as SGHTA and CDR2 as FQGNSA. This CDR3 is built from 15 residues. V shed 5 bases and J 4 bases; nucleotides not matched to a gene: 10. CDR3 protein: CASSPRGQVGYEQYV. DNA of the CDR3: TGTGCCAGCAGCCCCAGGGGACAGGTCGGGTACGAGCAGTACGTC.

The chain recombines TRBV5-6 with TRBJ2-7, with D perhaps matching TRBD2 (6 bases). The V end lost 3 bases, the J end lost 5 bases, and 18 bases lay between the germline ends. The CDR3 is 15 residues long. The germline V gene has CDR1 SGHDT and CDR2 YYEEEE. CDR3 sequence reads: CASSSRGRGVHEQYF. The DNA for the CDR3 is TGTGCCAGCAGCTCGCGGGGTAGGGGTGTTCACGAGCAGTACTTC. Full variable domain (rest looked up from reference TRBV5-6 and TRBJ2-7): DAGVTQSPTHLIKTRGQQVTLRCSPKSGHDTVSWYQQALGQGPQFIFQYYEEEERQRGNFPDRFSGHQFPNYSSELNVNALLLGDSALYLCASSSRGRGVHEQYFGPGTRLTVT.

The chain uses TRBV7-2 and TRBJ2-5, with a tentative D call TRBD1 (6 bases). Germline CDR1 is SGHTA and CDR2 is FQGNSA. Trimming shortened V by 1 base and J by 5 bases, and 11 bases separated the two germline ends. The CDR3 spans 14 residues. CDR3 nucleotides: TGTGCCAGCAGCTTAGGGGGGCGCCGCGAGACCCAGTACTTC. Encoded protein: CASSLGGRRETQYF.

The rearrangement uses TRBV9 and TRBJ1-1; D might be TRBD1 (5 bases). With 2 bases removed from V and 5 bases from J, the gap between germline ends came to 19 bases. The CDR3 is 16 amino acids. CDR1 and CDR2 (germline): SGDLS, YYNGEE. CDR3 sequence reads: CASSVDFMGLGTEAFF. The CDR3 nucleotides read TGTGCCAGCAGCGTCGACTTCATGGGACTAGGGACTGAAGCTTTCTTT. Looking up the rest from reference TRBV9 and TRBJ1-1 gives the full variable domain: DSGVTQTPKHLITATGQRVTLRCSPRSGDLSVYWYQQSLDQGLQFLIQYYNGEERAKGNILERFSAQQFPDLHSELNLSSLELGDSALYFCASSVDFMGLGTEAFFGQGTRLTVV.

This chain uses TRBV24-1 with TRBJ2-2; 11 nucleotides agree with TRBD1. Looked up from germline, CDR1 is KGHDR and CDR2 is SFDVKD. The V segment lost 5 bases and the J segment 6 bases; nucleotides outside the gene matches: 10. The CDR3 is made up of 17 amino acids. CDR3 nucleotides: TGTGCCACCAGTGCCGCCCCAGGACAGGGGGCGGCCGGGGAGCTGTTTTTT. Translated, it gives CATSAAPGQGAAGELFF.

In this sample, this clone turned up once. J is TRBJ2-3 and V is TRBV5-6; 9 bases agree with TRBD1. The CDR3 contains 19 residues. Unmatched junction bases numbered 18, after V lost 3 bases and J lost 4 bases. Germline CDR1 and CDR2: SGHDT and YYEEEE. The CDR3 sequence: CASSSTRGTQGAIADTQYF. The CDR3 region has the DNA TGTGCCAGCAGCTCAACTCGGGGGACACAGGGGGCGATCGCAGATACGCAGTATTTT.

This rearrangement joins TRBV2 to TRBJ1-1; 7 bases agree with TRBD1. The CDR3 is made up of 13 amino acids. Trimming cost V 7 bases and J 0 bases; bases outside gene matches: 2. The germline V gene encodes CDR1 SNHLY and CDR2 FYNNEI. DNA for the CDR3: TGTGCCAGCAACGGACAGGTGAACACTGAAGCTTTCTTT. Its translation is CASNGQVNTEAFF.

The rearrangement uses TRBV18 and TRBJ2-2, with D possibly being TRBD1 (6 bases). The germline V and J ends were trimmed by 1 base and 3 bases, with 12 bases remaining between them. The germline V gene encodes CDR1 KGHSH and CDR2 LQKENI. The CDR3 is made up of 16 amino acids. CDR3 in amino acids: CASSPRAGADTGELFF. The CDR3 DNA reads TGTGCCAGCTCACCACGGGCAGGGGCCGACACCGGGGAGCTGTTTTTT.